This TCR beta chain was sequenced during a study of blood T cell repertoires in COVID-19. Sequencing used immunoSEQ multiplex PCR; TCRdb keeps in-frame clones, though not all of them. The table records over 350,000 clones, approximately 90% of them present only once. The length of the CDR3 is 13 residues. The J segment lost 9 bases and the V segment lost 1 base, leaving 4 bases of the junction unmatched. CDR1 and CDR2 (germline): SGHKS, YYEKEE (reference sequence). The V call is TRBV5-5, the J call TRBJ2-4; TRBD1 aligns across 7 bases. The clonotype was recovered from a woman aged 45-65 years who had recovered from COVID-19. Sequencing was carried out using PBMCs or T cells enriched from blood (not recorded which). The CDR3, as DNA: TGTGCCAGCAGCTTGACAGGGGTGGGCATTCAGTACTTC. Protein: CASSLTGVGIQYF.